Judged by abundance, the clone carrying this T cell receptor (beta chain) is medium-sized. The antigen is unknown. The V gene's germline CDR1 is SGHVS and CDR2 FQNEAQ. V lost 1 base and J lost 4, with 14 bases in between. This CDR3 comprises 16 residues. This specimen belongs to a study of vaccination and CD4 T cells after COVID-19. The Oncomine TCR Beta short-read assay sequenced DNA from cultured CD4+ T cells. Each CDR3 protein is one row after TCRdb ran MiXCR on the PCR reads. The sample includes 15,000 to 20,000 distinct CDR3 sequences, approximately 46% of them seen just once. Treatment reported: roughly 11-day PBMC culture with coronavirus spike peptide pools or control peptides (ViraFEST assay). Study-wide results and caveats: Convalescent patients were relatively few, and early post-infection timepoints were missing.

The rearrangement links TRBV7-8 to TRBJ1-5; D is uncertain. This receptor was obtained from a human donor who had recovered from COVID-19. The specimen sequenced was CD4+ T cells from blood, cultured in vitro. CDR3 in amino acids: CASSLGQTTWNQPQHF. CDR3 sequence (DNA): TGTGCCAGCAGCTTAGGACAAACGACCTGGAATCAGCCCCAGCATTTT.